The sequence of this T cell receptor (beta chain) was determined in a study of T-cell reconstitution after alpha-beta-depleted transplantation in children. Regarding the study as a whole: One year after transplant, T-cell counts and diversity came mostly from newly produced T cells. Some patients showed high day-60 TCRbeta diversity, which derived from surviving recipient T cells and thymic progenitors. Several hundred rapidly expanded clones from non-depleted graft cells reportedly supplied alpha-beta T cells about two months post-transplant.

TCRbeta library construction was performed incorporating unique molecular identifiers. TCRdb analysed the PCR reads with MiXCR anew, one entry per CDR3 protein. The top ten hold 12% to 15% of the sample, which has 580,000 or so distinct CDR3 sequences, approximately 22% seen once. This clonotype has just a few counts. What it recognizes is unknown. The sample consisted of PBMCs, mostly from graft donor cells, taken 360 days after TCRalphabeta/CD19-depleted stem cell transplant. This TCR derives from a boy younger than two who had a stem cell transplant for acute myeloid leukemia, so the T cells may come from the graft donor.

The CDR3 here is CASSYTSRGLKGEAFF. CDR3 nucleotides: TGTGCCAGCAGCTACACTAGCAGGGGGCTTAAGGGTGAAGCTTTCTTT. The chain carries TRBV3-1 and TRBJ1-1; 8 positions agree with TRBD1. CDR3 size: 16 residues. Germline lookup yields CDR1 LGHDT and CDR2 YNNKEL (reference sequence). The ends lost 5 bases at V and 7 bases at J; junction bases unmatched: 15.